This T cell receptor (beta chain) was captured in a study of blood T cell dynamics during melanoma immunotherapy (dated by TCRdb to about 2020). Turning to the overall study: The patients had metastatic melanoma and were given first-line pembrolizumab or nivolumab plus ipilimumab as standard of care in the United Kingdom. To find early correlates of response, peripheral T cell receptor repertoires were profiled in metastatic melanoma patients before and after one cycle of checkpoint inhibitor therapy. A training cohort was formed from consecutive patients, and a further independent group of patients from the same centre was pooled into an external validation set. Study-wide conclusions, independent of this receptor: Unlike progressors, patients who went on to achieve disease control showed a bifurcated reorganization of the PBMC repertoire at W3, with either increased clonality or increased diversity. The relatively small sample size was acknowledged as something that could potentially limit how far the results can be generalized. The study was unable to establish whether the T cell clones driving the repertoire changes were melanoma-specific or instead reflected general immune activation.

This clone was picked up one time. Its antigen is still unknown. No clone much larger than this one lies a single base away; base qualities are absent. A fixed 350 ng of DNA was loaded for every bulk PBMC sample. TCR beta CDR3 sequences were amplified from genomic DNA with the immunoSEQ TCRb Assay kit following manufacturer instructions. The KAPA Library Quantification Kit for Illumina platforms was used to quantify pooled libraries by qPCR. Pooled libraries were clustered at 0.6-1.1 pM and sequenced on an Illumina NextSeq 500. Concerning the study's data processing: Analysis of the TCR data relied on immunoSEQ ANALYZER and the R LymphoSeq package. A rearrangement efficiency score was calculated as productive divided by the sum of productive and non-productive CDR3 sequences. Clonality was assessed using the Gini coefficient and diversity using the Renyi index at alpha=1, with pairwise comparisons between timepoints within each patient. In LymphoSeq, clonal relatedness was computed with an edit distance of 3 and repertoire similarity was computed with the Bhattacharyya coefficient. Linear discriminant analysis on week-3 changes in clonality and diversity was built with the R MASS and caret packages to classify response. The clones in this table, taken by TCRdb from immuneACCESS, are in-frame only. Not every clone is retained; where verified, under half of the shortfall comes from an unresolved V gene, and the cause of the rest is unknown. Clone size and V and J calls were adopted from that table, with D and trimming inferred from the DNA. This sample lists over 10,000 clones; roughly 90% were detected once. The top ten constitute 3% to 4% of the sample.

Reading the label with the study, this specimen's time point is: pre-treatment baseline. Blood samples were taken at two points: before treatment (T0) and at week 3 (W3), which came after the first cycle of checkpoint blockade. Except for a couple of patients with rapid clinical progression, response was assessed 12 weeks after the first infusion by RECIST 1.1; disease control meant complete response, partial response or stable disease. Any patient who had received prior systemic cancer treatment, was on concomitant immunosuppressant therapy or had synchronous other active malignancies was excluded. To track both circulating cells and T cell turnover, TCR beta was sequenced from bulk PBMC as well as from plasma cell-free DNA. Lymphoprep and SepMate tubes were used to isolate PBMC from blood, and red cell lysis was then performed. QIAamp DNA Blood Mini kits were used to extract DNA from PBMC and from sorted T cell subsets.

Including cysteine and phenylalanine, the CDR3 has 15 amino acids. The read is trimmed to its CDR3 DNA, 45 bases read in frame from base 1. In the germline V gene, CDR1 corresponds to MDHEN and CDR2 to SYDVKM. From V the trimming removes 3 bases and from J it removes 7 bases, while the gene matches leave 9 bases of the junction unaccounted for. The chain is made from TRBV28 and TRBJ2-1, with TRBD1 identical over 7 junction bases. The source was blood, collected from a patient treated with checkpoint blockade. The receptor was isolated from a human donor with melanoma. At the DNA level, the sequence is TGTGCCAGCAGTTTGGTAGGGGGCTCGGGGAATGAGCAGTTCTTC. It encodes CASSLVGGSGNEQFF.